Listed below are T cell receptor beta chains from one sample, sequenced in a study of CD8 T cells in ankylosing spondylitis. From the 5' RACE reads, TCRdb called clonotypes with MiXCR, one entry per CDR3 protein. The sample lists about 42,000 distinct CDR3 sequences, less than 3.5% occurring once. Sequenced material: blood, either unsorted or a sorted T cell fraction (not recorded which). The receptors originated from a male donor with ankylosing spondylitis or in good health (not recorded which). Each CDR3 is given with its conserved first and last residue. Each record gives: J gene, D gene, clone size, V gene, CDR3 protein, CDR3 DNA. The D gene is left open where the match is weak. Size tells how often a clone was seen (once, few, many) or the class of an expanded clone, and some rows leave it out.

j_gene: TRBJ1-1
d_gene: NA
abundance: NA
v_gene: TRBV9
CDR3aa: CASSVQDGVSTEAFF
CDR3nt: TGTGCCAGCAGCGTACAGGACGGGGTTTCCACTGAAGCTTTCTTT

j_gene: TRBJ2-7
d_gene: TRBD1
abundance: many
v_gene: TRBV9
CDR3aa: CASSATTGGEQYF
CDR3nt: TGTGCCAGCAGCGCTACTACAGGGGGGGAGCAGTACTTC

j_gene: TRBJ2-5
d_gene: NA
abundance: few
v_gene: TRBV9
CDR3aa: CASSVTAHLQETQYF
CDR3nt: TGTGCCAGCAGCGTAACGGCTCACCTTCAAGAGACCCAGTACTTC

j_gene: TRBJ2-6
d_gene: NA
abundance: few
v_gene: TRBV9
CDR3aa: CASSAPPGAGAGANVLTF
CDR3nt: TGTGCCAGCAGCGCCCCCCCAGGGGCGGGGGCTGGGGCCAACGTCCTGACTTTC

j_gene: TRBJ2-2
d_gene: NA
abundance: many
v_gene: TRBV9
CDR3aa: CASTVSGGSGELFF
CDR3nt: TGTGCCAGCACCGTATCCGGGGGAAGCGGGGAGCTGTTTTTT

j_gene: TRBJ2-7
d_gene: TRBD2
abundance: many
v_gene: TRBV9
CDR3aa: CASSSSRASGSNEQYF
CDR3nt: TGTGCCAGCAGCTCCAGTCGGGCTAGCGGGAGCAACGAGCAGTACTTC

j_gene: TRBJ1-2
d_gene: TRBD1
abundance: many
v_gene: TRBV9
CDR3aa: CASSATAGGYGYTF
CDR3nt: TGTGCCAGCAGCGCTACGGCAGGGGGGTATGGCTACACCTTC

j_gene: TRBJ2-7
d_gene: NA
abundance: many
v_gene: TRBV9
CDR3aa: CASSAKGGVKDEQYF
CDR3nt: TGTGCCAGCAGCGCCAAGGGGGGAGTTAAGGACGAGCAGTACTTC

j_gene: TRBJ2-7
d_gene: NA
abundance: many
v_gene: TRBV9
CDR3aa: CASSGSRGTYEQYF
CDR3nt: TGTGCCAGCAGCGGTAGCAGGGGAACCTACGAGCAGTACTTC

j_gene: TRBJ2-5
d_gene: NA
abundance: many
v_gene: TRBV9
CDR3aa: CASSAGGRVETQYF
CDR3nt: TGTGCCAGCAGCGCCGGGGGCAGGGTGGAGACCCAGTACTTC

j_gene: TRBJ2-5
d_gene: NA
abundance: many
v_gene: TRBV9
CDR3aa: CASSVGGEGRTQYF
CDR3nt: TGTGCCAGCAGCGTAGGCGGCGAGGGTAGGACCCAGTACTTC

j_gene: TRBJ1-2
d_gene: NA
abundance: many
v_gene: TRBV9
CDR3aa: CASSGRTSIGYGYTF
CDR3nt: TGTGCCAGCAGCGGAAGAACGTCGATAGGGTATGGCTACACCTTC

j_gene: TRBJ2-2
d_gene: TRBD2
abundance: many
v_gene: TRBV9
CDR3aa: CASSVISGRAGGELFF
CDR3nt: TGTGCCAGCAGCGTAATTAGCGGGAGGGCCGGCGGGGAGCTGTTTTTT

j_gene: TRBJ2-3
d_gene: NA
abundance: many
v_gene: TRBV9
CDR3aa: CASSVYSAVGDTQYF
CDR3nt: TGTGCCAGCAGCGTATATTCAGCGGTCGGAGATACGCAGTATTTT

j_gene: TRBJ2-3
d_gene: NA
abundance: many
v_gene: TRBV9
CDR3aa: CASSVGLLSTDTQYF
CDR3nt: TGTGCCAGCAGCGTGGGACTTCTTAGCACAGATACGCAGTATTTT

j_gene: TRBJ2-7
d_gene: TRBD2
abundance: few
v_gene: TRBV9
CDR3aa: CASSVATSGLAGVEQYF
CDR3nt: TGTGCCAGCAGCGTAGCTACAAGTGGGCTAGCGGGAGTAGAGCAGTACTTC

j_gene: TRBJ2-5
d_gene: NA
abundance: many
v_gene: TRBV9
CDR3aa: CASSAQEETQYF
CDR3nt: TGTGCCAGCAGCGCACAAGAAGAGACCCAGTACTTC

j_gene: TRBJ2-1
d_gene: NA
abundance: many
v_gene: TRBV9
CDR3aa: CASSIGAGGSYNEQFF
CDR3nt: TGTGCCAGCAGCATTGGGGCCGGGGGTTCCTACAATGAGCAGTTCTTC

j_gene: TRBJ1-6
d_gene: TRBD1
abundance: many
v_gene: TRBV9
CDR3aa: CASSPGQGPSPLHF
CDR3nt: TGTGCCAGCAGCCCGGGACAGGGCCCTTCACCCCTCCACTTT

j_gene: TRBJ2-3
d_gene: NA
abundance: many
v_gene: TRBV9
CDR3aa: CASSVRQQGDTQYF
CDR3nt: TGTGCCAGCAGCGTAAGGCAACAGGGAGATACGCAGTATTTT

j_gene: TRBJ2-1
d_gene: NA
abundance: many
v_gene: TRBV9
CDR3aa: CASSVGGGMQYSYNEQFF
CDR3nt: TGTGCCAGCAGCGTAGGGGGCGGGATGCAATACTCCTACAATGAGCAGTTCTTC

j_gene: TRBJ2-7
d_gene: NA
abundance: many
v_gene: TRBV9
CDR3aa: CASSARAGSDEQYF
CDR3nt: TGTGCCAGCAGCGCGAGAGCGGGTAGTGACGAGCAGTACTTC

j_gene: TRBJ2-2
d_gene: NA
abundance: many
v_gene: TRBV9
CDR3aa: CASSVTRLPPTGNTGELFF
CDR3nt: TGTGCCAGCAGCGTAACCCGCCTCCCCCCGACAGGGAACACCGGGGAGCTGTTTTTT

j_gene: TRBJ2-3
d_gene: NA
abundance: many
v_gene: TRBV9
CDR3aa: CASSPHIATDTQYF
CDR3nt: TGTGCCAGCAGCCCCCATATTGCCACAGATACGCAGTATTTT

j_gene: TRBJ1-2
d_gene: NA
abundance: many
v_gene: TRBV9
CDR3aa: CASTRGLDYGYTF
CDR3nt: TGTGCCAGCACTCGGGGTTTAGACTATGGCTACACCTTC

j_gene: TRBJ2-1
d_gene: TRBD2
abundance: NA
v_gene: TRBV9
CDR3aa: CASSSQREGSYNEQFF
CDR3nt: TGTGCCAGCAGCTCCCAGCGGGAGGGGTCCTACAATGAGCAGTTCTTC